This T cell receptor (beta chain) comes out of a study of blood T cell repertoires in COVID-19. Study details: The analysed material was cDNA or gDNA that came from T cells, B-cell-depleted T cells, or PBMCs.

Germline V gene lookup returns CDR1 SEHNR and CDR2 FQNEAQ (reference sequence). Trimming cost V 8 bases and J 3 bases; bases outside gene matches: 5. The CDR3 totals 13 residues. Cohort 3 recovery required two negative PCRs, clearance, or symptom resolution. In the original processing: Reference gene primers were amplified, and this amplification served to estimate nucleated cell counts. Assay: immunoSEQ multiplex PCR; the TCRdb copy retains only in-frame clones and omits some. Clone size and V and J calls were adopted from that table, with D and trimming inferred from the DNA. The sample includes around 310,000 clones, 80% to 90% of them seen just once.

The chain is built from TRBV7-9 and TRBJ1-1, with 8 bases that match TRBD1. The sequenced material came from PBMCs or T cells enriched from blood (not recorded which). The TCR sequence derives from a man aged 25-40 years who had recovered from COVID-19. The CDR3 region has the DNA TGTGCCAGCTGCTGGACAGGGTACACTGAAGCTTTCTTT. Amino acids: CASCWTGYTEAFF.